The TCR beta chain under discussion was sequenced for a study of T cells in localized non-small cell lung cancer. Comment on this clone: Its specificity is not known.

Study results and limitations: A higher density of T cells in blood coincided with extended overall survival. The greatest T cell clonality was found in uninvolved adjacent lung (higher than in tumor).

Measured with immunoSEQ multiplex PCR; TCRdb has only the in-frame clones, and not every one. The data contain about 45,000 clones, approximately 80% of them singletons. CDR3 length: 16 amino acids. Germline V gives CDR1 SNHLY, CDR2 FYNNEI. The trim removed 2 bases at V and 0 bases at J, leaving 7 bases unmatched. Sample: peripheral blood mononuclear cells, taken before any cancer treatment. The clonotype comes from a man aged 35 to 69 with stage III lung adenocarcinoma. The chain employs TRBV2 and TRBJ2-7; 7 bases fit TRBD1. The CDR3 DNA is TGTGCCAGCAGTGAATTAGAGACAGGGAACTCCTACGAGCAGTACTTC. This encodes CASSELETGNSYEQYF.